The next 28 T cell receptor beta chains were all read from a single sample in a study of blood T cell repertoires in COVID-19. Assay: immunoSEQ multiplex PCR; the TCRdb copy retains only in-frame clones and omits some. The data hold over 350,000 clones, with about 86% observed a single time. What was sequenced was PBMCs or T cells enriched from blood (not recorded which). The receptors shown here come from a woman between 45 and 60 years old who had recovered from COVID-19.

V and J are TRBV6-5 and TRBJ1-2; 9 bases map to TRBD1. CDR3 size: 15 residues. The germline V gene has CDR1 MNHEY and CDR2 SVGAGI. V lost 6 bases, J lost 6 bases, and 11 bases stayed unmatched. As DNA, the CDR3 is TGTGCCAGCAGCTCGGAGGGACAGGGAGACAATGGCTACACCTTC. Protein sequence: CASSSEGQGDNGYTF.

This clone came up a few times. V usage is TRBV3-1 (or the pseudogene TRBV3-2) and J usage is TRBJ1-5; no clear D. The V end lost 4 bases, the J end lost 0 bases, and 7 bases lay between the germline ends. The length of the CDR3 is 14 residues. Looked up from germline, CDR1 is LGHDT and CDR2 is YNNKEL (reference sequence). The CDR3 nucleotides read TGTGCCAGCAGCCTTTACAGTAGCAATCAGCCCCAGCATTTT. This translates into CASSLYSSNQPQHF.

This rearrangement joins TRBV6-5 to TRBJ1-3; TRBD1 might be the D (6 bases). This CDR3 is 13 amino acids long. Trimming took off 10 bases at V and 5 bases at J, with 15 bases between the two ends. Germline CDR1 is MNHEY and CDR2 is SVGAGI. CDR3 sequence: CAISQGDRNTIYF. The CDR3 DNA reads TGTGCCATCTCACAGGGTGATAGAAACACCATATATTTT.

V gene TRBV5-4 combines with J gene TRBJ1-2, with a tentative D call TRBD1 (5 bases). The CDR3 is made up of 17 amino acids. Germline values: CDR1 SGHNT, CDR2 YYREEE (reference sequence). Trimming removed 0 bases at V and 0 bases at J, with 15 bases between. Here the CDR3 DNA reads TGTGCCAGCAGCTTGGATAGAGCAGGGATAGCTAACTATGGCTACACCTTC. Translating it yields CASSLDRAGIANYGYTF.

The V gene is TRBV4-3, the J gene TRBJ1-5; D is uncertain. V was clipped by 0 bases and J by 3 bases, with 9 bases between them. Germline CDR1 is LGHNA and CDR2 is YSLEER. The CDR3 covers 15 residues. The DNA for the CDR3 is TGCGCCAGCAGCCAAGAGGCGGGAAACAATCAGCCCCAGCATTTT. This gives the protein CASSQEAGNNQPQHF.

The gene calls are TRBV18 and TRBJ1-2; TRBD1 matches 9 bases. CDR1 is KGHSH and CDR2 is LQKENI in the germline V gene. This CDR3 contains 14 residues. The V and J ends lost 3 bases and 5 bases, in that order; junction bases with no gene match: 4. DNA for the CDR3: TGTGCCAGCTCACCGCCGGGACAGGGATATGGCTACACCTTC. Translation gives CASSPPGQGYGYTF. The entire variable domain, with the rest obtained from reference TRBV18 and TRBJ1-2, is as follows: NAGVMQNPRHLVRRRGQEARLRCSPMKGHSHVYWYRQLPEEGLKFMVYLQKENIIDESGMPKERFSAEFPKEGPSILRIQQVVRGDSAAYFCASSPPGQGYGYTFGSGTRLTVV.

This chain links TRBV18 with TRBJ1-4; D call uncertain. The CDR3 is made up of 15 amino acids. V lost 6 bases and J lost 5, with 16 bases in between. Germline CDR1 and CDR2: KGHSH and LQKENI. CDR3 protein: CASSPMVQINEKLFF. DNA for the CDR3: TGTGCCAGCTCGCCCATGGTACAGATCAATGAAAAACTGTTTTTT.

The chain uses TRBV7-9 and TRBJ2-7; D might be TRBD1 (5 bases). The V gene lost 1 base and the J gene lost 6 bases, with 13 bases spanning the gap. Germline V lookup: CDR1 SEHNR, CDR2 FQNEAQ (reference sequence). The CDR3 is 14 amino acids. CDR3 bases: TGTGCCAGCAGCTTAGACCTTGGGGCCCCCGAGCAGTACTTC. Residues: CASSLDLGAPEQYF.

The chain is built from TRBV18 and TRBJ2-5; 10 bases fit TRBD2. The length of the CDR3 is 16 residues. Germline CDR1 KGHSH, CDR2 LQKENI. J gave up 5 bases and V 6 bases, and 12 bases lay outside the gene matches. The CDR3 DNA follows: TGTGCCAGCTCCCGCAGGAGCGGGGGGGCCTTGGAGACCCAGTACTTC. Translating gives CASSRRSGGALETQYF.

The rearrangement joins TRBV28 to TRBJ1-2; no definite D call. V lost 6 bases and J 5 bases, leaving 19 bases between the germline ends. This CDR3 has 15 residues. Germline V gene sequence: CDR1 MDHEN, CDR2 SYDVKM. The chain's CDR3 is CASSQTVGKPYGYTF. CDR3 sequence (DNA): TGTGCCAGCAGCCAGACTGTCGGAAAACCTTATGGCTACACCTTC.

Note on this clone: The sample contains more than one DNA sequence encoding this CDR3. The gene calls are TRBV6-1 and TRBJ2-2; possibly TRBD1 for D (7 bases). CDR1 and CDR2 from the germline V gene are MNHNS and SASEGT. The CDR3 spans 15 residues. Trimming removed 1 base from V and 7 bases from J, with 13 bases in between. CDR3 bases: TGTGCCAGCAGTGAAGGCGGAGGGGGCAGCGGGGAGCTGTTTTTT. Amino acid sequence: CASSEGGGGSGELFF.

This chain uses TRBV7-2 with TRBJ2-5; possible D gene TRBD2, 6 bases. Trimming stripped 10 bases from V and 1 base from J, with 10 bases between. CDR1 is SGHTA and CDR2 is FQGNSA in the germline V gene. The CDR3 spans 12 residues. CDR3 in DNA: TGTGCCACCGGGGACTTCCAAGAGACCCAGTACTTC. Translated: CATGDFQETQYF.

The chain links TRBV12-3 or TRBV12-4 to TRBJ1-2; no reliable D call. The CDR3 has 13 amino acids. Trimming shortened V by 1 base and J by 6 bases, and 9 bases separated the two germline ends. The CDR3 region is CASSLGRQHGYTF. The DNA for the CDR3 is TGTGCCAGCAGTTTAGGGAGGCAGCATGGCTACACCTTC.

The chain employs TRBV24-1 and TRBJ1-5; possibly TRBD1 for D (5 bases). CDR1 and CDR2 from the germline V gene are KGHDR and SFDVKD. V gave up 6 bases and J gave up 2 bases, with 7 bases separating them. The CDR3 loop spans 13 amino acids. The CDR3 region is CATSIGGNQPQHF. CDR3 sequence (DNA): TGTGCCACCAGTATAGGGGGCAATCAGCCCCAGCATTTT.

This chain joins TRBV5-1 and TRBJ2-1; 8 bases align to TRBD2. This CDR3 is 15 amino acids long. Germline V gene sequence: CDR1 SGHRS, CDR2 YFSETQ. Trimming cost V 7 bases and J 2 bases; bases outside gene matches: 8. The CDR3 sequence: CASCSGGGPYNEQFF. The CDR3 bases are TGCGCCAGCTGCAGCGGGGGCGGCCCCTACAATGAGCAGTTCTTC.

With respect to this clone: Other nucleotide sequences in the sample specify the same CDR3. The V and J genes are TRBV7-2 and TRBJ2-1; 9 bases match TRBD2. The junction had 5 bases not matched to a gene; V was cut back by 4 bases and J by 4 bases. CDR1 is SGHTA and CDR2 is FQGNSA in the germline V gene. The CDR3 covers 15 residues. CDR3 amino acids: CASSSTSGQYNEQFF. In DNA form, the CDR3 reads TGTGCCAGCAGCTCGACTAGCGGACAATACAATGAGCAGTTCTTC. Complete variable domain (other parts from reference TRBV7-2 and TRBJ2-1): GAGVSQSPSNKVTEKGKDVELRCDPISGHTALYWYRQSLGQGLEFLIYFQGNSAPDKSGLPSDRFSAERTGGSVSTLTIQRTQQEDSAVYLCASSSTSGQYNEQFFGPGTRLTVL.

The chain has TRBV28 and TRBJ2-1; D is unresolved. This CDR3 comprises 15 residues. Germline CDR1 MDHEN, CDR2 SYDVKM. With 7 bases removed from V and 0 bases from J, the gap between germline ends came to 13 bases. DNA for the CDR3: TGTGCCAGCACTGCCGCGGTCCGCTCCTACAATGAGCAGTTCTTC. The encoded protein is CASTAAVRSYNEQFF.

This clone was picked up one time. V gene TRBV6-5 combines with J gene TRBJ1-1; D is ambiguous. The V end was cut by 6 bases, the J end by 6 bases, with 14 bases between. CDR1 is MNHEY and CDR2 is SVGAGI in the germline V gene. The CDR3 sequence is 13 residues long. CDR3 region: CASSQESWSEAFF. The CDR3 DNA follows: TGTGCCAGCAGCCAAGAGAGTTGGTCTGAAGCTTTCTTT.

The chain uses TRBV7-2 and TRBJ2-7; TRBD1 matches 12 bases. The germline V gene encodes CDR1 SGHTA and CDR2 FQGNSA. Trimming removed 5 bases from V and 5 bases from J; junction bases left unmatched: 7. This CDR3 region has 15 residues. CDR3 sequence reads: CASSDRDRGRNEQYF. CDR3 bases: TGTGCCAGCAGCGACCGGGACAGGGGGCGGAACGAGCAGTACTTC.

This chain joins TRBV7-8 and TRBJ2-2; a weak D match, TRBD2 (5 bases). The CDR3 contains 15 residues. The germline V gene encodes CDR1 SGHVS and CDR2 FQNEAQ. V was trimmed by 5 bases and J by 3 bases, leaving 13 bases between them. CDR3 nucleotide sequence: TGTGCCAGCAGCCCCCGGACGGGATACACCGGGGAGCTGTTTTTT. The encoded protein is CASSPRTGYTGELFF.

V usage is TRBV2 and J usage is TRBJ1-2; D call uncertain. The CDR3 runs to 12 residues. V lost 6 bases and J lost 5, with 10 bases in between. Germline V gives CDR1 SNHLY, CDR2 FYNNEI. Here the CDR3 DNA reads TGTGCCAGCAGCCCAACAGTGTATGGCTACACCTTC. Its translation is CASSPTVYGYTF.

This sequence joins TRBV4-1 and TRBJ2-7; 9 bases agree with TRBD1. CDR3 length: 15 amino acids. Germline CDR1 and CDR2: MGHRA and YSYEKL. V gave up 4 bases and J gave up 3 bases; unmatched junction bases: 7. In nucleotides, the CDR3 is TGCGCCAGCAGCCGCTACCGGGACAGGGACTACGAGCAGTACTTC. It translates to CASSRYRDRDYEQYF.

This sequence joins TRBV4-1 and TRBJ1-5; D is ambiguous. The CDR3 covers 15 residues. The V gene's germline CDR1 is MGHRA and CDR2 YSYEKL. Trimming removed 0 bases from V and 3 bases from J, with 9 bases in between. Here the CDR3 reads CASSQDAGDNQPQHF. The CDR3 DNA sequence: TGCGCCAGCAGCCAAGATGCCGGGGACAATCAGCCCCAGCATTTT.

The genes are TRBV6-2 or TRBV6-3 and TRBJ2-2, with D uncertain. This CDR3 has 18 amino acids. Looked up from germline, CDR1 is MNHEY and CDR2 is SVGEGT. The V end lost 0 bases, the J end lost 0 bases, and 14 bases lay between the germline ends. The CDR3: CASSYSSWAAANTGELFF. In nucleotides, the CDR3 is TGTGCCAGCAGTTACTCCTCTTGGGCCGCCGCGAACACCGGGGAGCTGTTTTTT.

The sample holds a few counts of this clone. Within the sample, other DNA sequences also encode this same CDR3. V is TRBV28 and J is TRBJ1-2; TRBD1 aligns across 7 bases. This CDR3 contains 13 residues. Trimming removed 5 bases from V and 4 bases from J; junction bases left unmatched: 4. CDR1 and CDR2 from the germline V gene are MDHEN and SYDVKM. CDR3 nucleotide sequence: TGTGCCAGCAGTACCGGGACAGCCTATGGCTACACCTTC. Encoded protein: CASSTGTAYGYTF.

The genes are TRBV28 and TRBJ1-3; D gene uncertain. V was pared by 4 bases and J by 2 bases, with 9 bases between. CDR3 size: 14 residues. Germline-derived CDR1 and CDR2 are MDHEN and SYDVKM. The CDR3 is CASSSPGTGNTIYF. CDR3 nucleotide sequence: TGTGCCAGCAGTTCGCCAGGTACTGGAAACACCATATATTTT.

This clone showed up just a few times. The chain has TRBV6-4 and TRBJ2-6; maybe TRBD2 (5 bases). The CDR3 is made up of 14 amino acids. The ends were cut back, 7 bases at V and 1 base at J, with 8 bases in the middle. The germline V gene encodes CDR1 MRHNA and CDR2 SNTAGT. As DNA, the CDR3 is TGTGCCAGCACCGGGGAGTCTGGGGCCAACGTCCTGACTTTC. Protein: CASTGESGANVLTF.

The V and J genes are TRBV5-1 and TRBJ2-3; 7 bases match TRBD2. Germline values: CDR1 SGHRS, CDR2 YFSETQ. This CDR3 region has 13 residues. After removal of 4 bases from V and 4 bases from J, the junction contained 3 bases not matched to a gene. This CDR3 reads CASSVRGADTQYF. The CDR3 DNA is TGCGCCAGCAGCGTCCGGGGGGCAGATACGCAGTATTTT. Filled out from reference TRBV5-1 and TRBJ2-3, the complete variable domain reads KAGVTQTPRYLIKTRGQQVTLSCSPISGHRSVSWYQQTPGQGLQFLFEYFSETQRNKGNFPGRFSGRQFSNSRSEMNVSTLELGDSALYLCASSVRGADTQYFGPGTRLTVL.